Given below is one T cell receptor beta chain in context. The antigen this receptor binds is unknown. No base qualities exist here, and no much larger clone lies one base off it. The CDR3 regions of human TCRbeta chains were analyzed by immunosequencing. Per the authors' processing: Repertoire TCRs were matched against a reference library of SARS-CoV-2-specific TCRs generated with the MIRA antigen-specificity platform. Breadth was defined as the fraction of unique TCRs that were SARS-CoV-2-associated, and depth was defined as the fraction of total T cells that were SARS-CoV-2-associated. Using the MIRA data, each spike-specific TCR was assigned both to the spike region to which the TCR was reactive and to a CD4 or CD8 class. Log10-transformed breadth and depth values were compared by one-way ANOVA with Sidak's multiple comparisons tests. The immuneACCESS repertoire file appears here via TCRdb, limited to in-frame rearrangements. These files lack a portion of the clones; in checked studies, under half of the deficit traces to unresolved V genes, and the cause of the others is not known. The V and J calls and clone size are taken from that table; D and trimming were inferred from the DNA. Present in this sample are over 150,000 clones, around nine tenths of which were seen just once. The top ten constitute roughly 2.8% of the sample.

V was cut back by 5 bases and J by 2 bases, leaving a gap of 14 bases between them. The germline V gene provides CDR1 SGHNT and CDR2 YENEEA. From the cysteine up to the phenylalanine, the CDR3 has a length of 15 residues. CDR3 DNA only is kept here, 45 bases in frame from base 1. This entry belongs to a study of T cell responses to AZD1222 COVID-19 vaccine (dated by TCRdb to the early 2020s). The study in broad terms: AZD1222 recipients given second doses at about 4 weeks or at about 12 weeks were pooled, since spike-specific TCR depth and breadth were not found to differ between the two schedules. A total of under 250 trial participants underwent TCR sequencing, of whom approximately 200 had received two doses of AZD1222 and about 25 had received two doses of the MenACWY control vaccine. Trial participants were enrolled into age subgroups of 18-55, 56-69 and 70-plus years, which contained roughly 140, 27 and 60 TCR-sequenced participants, respectively.

What this sample's time point label stands for: baseline before first vaccination. Vaccinee samples were obtained from the UK trials COV001 and COV002, which included a single-blind randomized controlled phase 2/3 trial of AZD1222 (ChAdOx1 nCoV-19) in healthy adults. For TCRbeta chain sequencing, PBMC samples from trial participants were taken at day 0 and at day 28 after the second dose. The research as a whole found: Only five or six AZD1222 recipients were SARS-CoV-2 seropositive at baseline, limiting conclusions about previously exposed vaccinees. Reportedly, close to half of the unique spike-specific TCRs recognized epitopes lying outside the regions that are mutated in the B.1.351 and B.1.1.7 variants. No day 14 peak-response samples were available, so repertoires were characterized only after the peak T cell response. The 56-69-year group was small, and its depth increase did not reach significance, likely because of low power. A significant rise in spike-specific TCR breadth and depth was observed after two AZD1222 doses relative to day 0 and relative to MenACWY recipients. The vaccine-associated CD4 TCRs covered the entire spike protein, and the dominant responses fell in regions 160-218 and 743-854. Participants were mostly white British, with more females than males. The authors suggested clonal diversity may have been underestimated.

The sequence came from an adult in good health. The chain is made from TRBV11-3 and TRBJ2-3; a tentative D match to TRBD1 spans 6 bases. The specimen was peripheral blood, collected on day 0 of AZD1222 vaccination. Read as DNA, the sequence is TGTGCCAGCAGCCGGGGCAGGGGTTACACAGATACGCAGTATTTT. Translated, it reads CASSRGRGYTDTQYF.